The present T cell receptor (beta chain) was sequenced within a study of cytomegalovirus exposure and HLA in healthy donors. The CDR3 consists of 16 residues. Germline CDR1 and CDR2: MNHEY and SVGAGI. The V gene end was trimmed by 4 bases and the J gene end by 8 bases; junction bases not matched to a gene: 6. The primer mix had 60 Vbeta and 13 Jbeta primers. Sequenced by immunoSEQ multiplex PCR; TCRdb stores in-frame clones only, minus some. The sample has 180,000 or so clones, under 80% seen once. V and J are TRBV6-5 and TRBJ2-2; 14 nucleotides agree with TRBD2. Input material: PBMCs. This receptor was taken from a man aged 40-49 years in good health and CMV-seronegative. CDR3 in amino acids: CASSSRLAGGLGELFF. The CDR3 nucleotides are TGTGCCAGCAGTTCCCGACTAGCGGGAGGGTTAGGGGAGCTGTTTTTT.